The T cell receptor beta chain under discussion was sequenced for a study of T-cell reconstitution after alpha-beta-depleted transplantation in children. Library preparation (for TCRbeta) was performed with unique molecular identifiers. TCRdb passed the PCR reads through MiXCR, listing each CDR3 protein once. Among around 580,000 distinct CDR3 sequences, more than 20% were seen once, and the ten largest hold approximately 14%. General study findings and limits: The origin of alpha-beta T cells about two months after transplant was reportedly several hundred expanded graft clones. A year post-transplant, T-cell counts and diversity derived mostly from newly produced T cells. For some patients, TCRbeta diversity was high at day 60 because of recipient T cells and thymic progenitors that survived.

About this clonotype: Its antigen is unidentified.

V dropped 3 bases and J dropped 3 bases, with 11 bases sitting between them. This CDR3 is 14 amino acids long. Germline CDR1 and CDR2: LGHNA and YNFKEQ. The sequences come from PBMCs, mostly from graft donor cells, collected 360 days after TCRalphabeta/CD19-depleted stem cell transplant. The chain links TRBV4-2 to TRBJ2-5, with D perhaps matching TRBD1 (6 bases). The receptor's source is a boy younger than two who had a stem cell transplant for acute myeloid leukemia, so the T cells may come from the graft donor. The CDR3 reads CASSQTQGKETQYF. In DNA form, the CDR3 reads TGTGCCAGCAGCCAGACACAGGGAAAAGAGACCCAGTACTTC.